One and the same sample provided the 5 T cell receptor beta chains below, sequenced in a study of cytomegalovirus exposure and HLA in healthy donors. A multiplex PCR was run with 60 Vbeta primers and 13 Jbeta primers. TCRdb's copy holds only in-frame clones and misses some; the assay was immunoSEQ multiplex PCR. The sample contains about 73,000 clones, roughly 82% of which appear only once. Specimen: PBMCs. These TCRs come from a man in his 70s in good health and CMV-seronegative.

The V and J genes are TRBV5-1 and TRBJ1-1; 10 nucleotides agree with TRBD1. J was trimmed by 4 bases and V by 4 bases; bases with no gene match: 4. Germline CDR1 SGHRS, CDR2 YFSETQ. The CDR3 loop spans 14 amino acids. Here the CDR3 DNA reads TGCGCCAGCAGCGACCGGACAGGGGGCACTGAAGCTTTCTTT. Protein product: CASSDRTGGTEAFF.

The chain links TRBV10-3 to TRBJ2-5; TRBD1 matches at 10 bases. The DNA matches TRBJ2-7 better at its end, which makes the J call doubtful. The CDR3 length is 15 residues. Germline V gene lookup returns CDR1 ENHRY and CDR2 SYGVKD. The CDR3, as DNA: TGTGCCATCAGTGAGCCGGGACAGGGGTCCTACGAGCAGTACTTC. It encodes CAISEPGQGSYEQYF.

The chain has TRBV7-6 and TRBJ2-1; 10 nucleotides match TRBD1. This CDR3 is 13 amino acids long. V lost 5 bases to trimming and J lost 7 bases; unmatched junction nucleotides: 2. The V gene's germline CDR1 is SGHVS and CDR2 FNYEAQ. The CDR3 here is CASSQDRGNEQFF. The CDR3 coding sequence is TGTGCCAGCAGCCAGGACAGGGGGAATGAGCAGTTCTTC.

Relative to its sample, this clone is medium-sized (0.01 to 0.1%). This rearrangement joins TRBV4-3 to TRBJ2-1, with TRBD1 identical over 11 bases. Trimming at V came to 0 bases and at J to 6 bases, leaving 4 bases not matched to a gene. The CDR3 consists of 16 residues. Germline V CDR1 and CDR2: LGHNA, YSLEER. The CDR3 nucleotides read TGCGCCAGCAGCCAAGAAGAGGGGACAGGGGGCAATGAGCAGTTCTTC. Translating it yields CASSQEEGTGGNEQFF.

The rearrangement uses TRBV28 and TRBJ1-5; unclear D gene. CDR3 length equals 14 residues. Germline V lookup: CDR1 MDHEN, CDR2 SYDVKM. V was clipped by 5 bases and J by 7 bases, with 15 bases between them. The CDR3 loop is CASSISGEVQPQHF. In DNA form, the CDR3 reads TGTGCCAGCAGTATCAGTGGGGAGGTACAGCCCCAGCATTTT.